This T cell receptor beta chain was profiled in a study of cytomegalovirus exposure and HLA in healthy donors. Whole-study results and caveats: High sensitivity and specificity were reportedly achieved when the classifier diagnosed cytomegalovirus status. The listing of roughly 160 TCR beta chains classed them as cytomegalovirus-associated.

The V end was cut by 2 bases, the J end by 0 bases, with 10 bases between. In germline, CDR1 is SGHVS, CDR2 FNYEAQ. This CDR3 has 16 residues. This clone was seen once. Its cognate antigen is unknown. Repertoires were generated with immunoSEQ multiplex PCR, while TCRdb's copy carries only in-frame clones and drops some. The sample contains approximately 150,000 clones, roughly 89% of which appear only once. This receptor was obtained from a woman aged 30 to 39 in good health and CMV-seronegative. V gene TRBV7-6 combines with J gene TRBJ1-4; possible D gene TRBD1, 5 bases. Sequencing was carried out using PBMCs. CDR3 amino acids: CASSLRGGATNEKLFF. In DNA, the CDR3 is TGTGCCAGCAGCTTACGGGGAGGGGCAACTAATGAAAAACTGTTTTTT.